The 5 T cell receptor beta chains given below trace back to one sample, sequenced in a study of human T cells and chemical hapten exposure. TCRdb ran MiXCR on the RACE reads and lists one entry per CDR3 protein. The table lists 90,000 or so distinct CDR3 sequences, under 12% of them singletons, with about 2% in the top ten. Time point indicated: patch test 1, 2 weeks after DPC sensitization. Treatment noted: therapeutic diphenylcyclopropenone sensitization with weekly scalp DPC. The source material was whole blood, sampled in connection with sensitization to the hapten diphenylcyclopropenone (DPC). The source of these receptors is a man between 35 and 55 years old with alopecia areata. Some clones in this sample may be carry-over from other donors' samples.

The chain has TRBV12-3 or TRBV12-4 and TRBJ1-5, with 9 bases aligning to TRBD1. The CDR3 length is 15 residues. The V gene end was trimmed by 8 bases and the J gene end by 7 bases; junction bases not matched to a gene: 12. CDR3 region: CASPHVGTGLQPQHF. The CDR3 DNA follows: TGTGCCAGCCCCCACGTCGGGACAGGGCTGCAGCCCCAGCATTTT.

This clonotype was observed a few times. V is TRBV7-2 and J is TRBJ2-1; no reliable D call. Trimming took 4 bases from V and 9 from J, leaving 13 bases between them. The CDR3 runs to 13 residues. Germline V gives CDR1 SGHTA, CDR2 FQGNSA. CDR3 nucleotides: TGTGCCAGCAGCTACTATAGCTGTCCTGAGCAGTTCTTC. Its translation: CASSYYSCPEQFF.

This clonotype was recorded a few times. The chain joins TRBV5-1 to TRBJ2-3; no firm D call. The germline V and J ends were trimmed by 4 bases and 0 bases, with 15 bases remaining between them. The germline gives CDR1 SGHRS, CDR2 YFSETQ. The CDR3 is 16 residues long. CDR3 coding DNA: TGCGCCAGCAGCCCAACCTCGGCTACTAGCACAGATACGCAGTATTTT. Encoded protein: CASSPTSATSTDTQYF.

The chain employs TRBV19 and TRBJ1-5; no clear D gene. The CDR3 loop spans 15 amino acids. Per germline, CDR1 LNHDA and CDR2 SQIVND (reference sequence). Trimming removed 0 bases at V and 7 bases at J, with 13 bases between. CDR3 coding DNA: TGTGCCAGTAGTATAGATCCCCCACTCGAACAGCCCCAGCATTTT. This codes for CASSIDPPLEQPQHF.

The chain recombines TRBV12-3 or TRBV12-4 with TRBJ2-1; D possibly matches TRBD1 or TRBD2 (5 bases each). With 3 bases removed from V and 8 bases from J, the gap between germline ends came to 17 bases. The CDR3 is made up of 15 amino acids. The CDR3 DNA is TGTGCCAGCAGTTTTGGGGGAATAGGGGCCTATGAGCAGTTCTTC. This codes for CASSFGGIGAYEQFF.